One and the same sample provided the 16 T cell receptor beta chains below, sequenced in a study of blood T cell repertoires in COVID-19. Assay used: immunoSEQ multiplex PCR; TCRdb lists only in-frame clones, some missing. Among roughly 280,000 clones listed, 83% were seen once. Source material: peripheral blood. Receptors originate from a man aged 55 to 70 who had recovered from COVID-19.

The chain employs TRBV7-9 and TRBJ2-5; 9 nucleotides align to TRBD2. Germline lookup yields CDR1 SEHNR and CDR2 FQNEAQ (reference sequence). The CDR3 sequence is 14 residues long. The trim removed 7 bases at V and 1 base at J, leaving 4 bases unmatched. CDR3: CASTSGGSQETQYF. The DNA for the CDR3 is TGTGCCAGCACCAGCGGGGGGTCCCAAGAGACCCAGTACTTC.

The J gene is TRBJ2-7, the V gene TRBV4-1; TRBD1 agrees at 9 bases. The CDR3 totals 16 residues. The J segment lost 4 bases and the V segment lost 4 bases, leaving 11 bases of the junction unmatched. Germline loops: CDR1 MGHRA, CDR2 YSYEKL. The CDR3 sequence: CASSRGPGQGVYEQYF. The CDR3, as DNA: TGCGCCAGCAGCCGTGGACCGGGACAGGGAGTGTACGAGCAGTACTTC.

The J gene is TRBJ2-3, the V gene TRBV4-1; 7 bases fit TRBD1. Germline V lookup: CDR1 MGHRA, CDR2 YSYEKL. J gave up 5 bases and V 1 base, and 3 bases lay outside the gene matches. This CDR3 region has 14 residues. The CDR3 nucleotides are TGCGCCAGCAGCCAAGTCCCAGGGGGAGATACGCAGTATTTT. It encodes CASSQVPGGDTQYF.

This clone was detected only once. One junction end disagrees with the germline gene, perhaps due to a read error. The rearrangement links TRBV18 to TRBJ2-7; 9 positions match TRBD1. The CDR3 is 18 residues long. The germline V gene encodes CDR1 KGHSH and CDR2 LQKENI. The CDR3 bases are TGTGCCAGCTCCCCACAAATGTCCGGGACAGGGACCACCTACGAGCAGTACTTC. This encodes CASSPQMSGTGTTYEQYF.

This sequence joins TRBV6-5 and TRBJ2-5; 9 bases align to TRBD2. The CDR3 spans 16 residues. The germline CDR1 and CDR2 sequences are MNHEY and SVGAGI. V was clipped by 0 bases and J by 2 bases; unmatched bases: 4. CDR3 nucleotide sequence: TGTGCCAGCAGTTACTCGTCTAGCGGGGCACAAGAGACCCAGTACTTC. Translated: CASSYSSSGAQETQYF.

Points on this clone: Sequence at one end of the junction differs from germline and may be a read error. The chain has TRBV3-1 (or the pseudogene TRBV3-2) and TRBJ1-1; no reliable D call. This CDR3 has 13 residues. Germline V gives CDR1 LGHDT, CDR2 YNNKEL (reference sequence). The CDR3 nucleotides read TGTGCCAGCACCCAAACTAAGAACACTGAAGCTTTCTTT. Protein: CASTQTKNTEAFF.

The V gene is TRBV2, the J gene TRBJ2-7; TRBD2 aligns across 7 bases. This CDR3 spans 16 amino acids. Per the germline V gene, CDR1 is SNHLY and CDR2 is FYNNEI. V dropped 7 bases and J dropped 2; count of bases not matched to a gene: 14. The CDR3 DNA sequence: TGTGCCAGCAAGACTCAACCTGGACTAGTTACCTACGAGCAGTACTTC. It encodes CASKTQPGLVTYEQYF. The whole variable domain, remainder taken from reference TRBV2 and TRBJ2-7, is EPEVTQTPSHQVTQMGQEVILRCVPISNHLYFYWYRQILGQKVEFLVSFYNNEISEKSEIFDDQFSVERPDGSNFTLKIRSTKLEDSAMYFCASKTQPGLVTYEQYFGPGTRLTVT.

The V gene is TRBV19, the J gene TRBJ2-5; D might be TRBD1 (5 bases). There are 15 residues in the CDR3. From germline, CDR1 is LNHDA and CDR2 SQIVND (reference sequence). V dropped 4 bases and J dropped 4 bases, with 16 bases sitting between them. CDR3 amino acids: CASSTQTATLETQYF. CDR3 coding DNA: TGTGCCAGTAGTACACAGACAGCTACTTTAGAGACCCAGTACTTC.

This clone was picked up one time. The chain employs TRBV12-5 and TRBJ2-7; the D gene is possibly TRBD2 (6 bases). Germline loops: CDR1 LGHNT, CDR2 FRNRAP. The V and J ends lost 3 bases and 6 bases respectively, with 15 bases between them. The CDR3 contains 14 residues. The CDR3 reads CASGFERRGGEQYF. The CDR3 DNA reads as TGTGCTAGTGGTTTTGAAAGGAGGGGCGGCGAGCAGTACTTC.

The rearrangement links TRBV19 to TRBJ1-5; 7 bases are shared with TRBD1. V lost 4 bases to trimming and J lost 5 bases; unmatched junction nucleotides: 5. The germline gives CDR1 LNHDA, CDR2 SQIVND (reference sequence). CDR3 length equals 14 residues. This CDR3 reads CASSKQGGDQPQHF. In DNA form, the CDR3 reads TGTGCCAGTAGTAAGCAGGGGGGCGATCAGCCCCAGCATTTT.

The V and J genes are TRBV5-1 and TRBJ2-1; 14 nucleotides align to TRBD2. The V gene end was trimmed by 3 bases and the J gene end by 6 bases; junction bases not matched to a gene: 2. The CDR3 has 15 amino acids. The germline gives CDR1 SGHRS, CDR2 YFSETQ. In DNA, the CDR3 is TGCGCCAGCAGCTGGGGACTAGCGGGAGTCAATGAGCAGTTCTTC. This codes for CASSWGLAGVNEQFF.

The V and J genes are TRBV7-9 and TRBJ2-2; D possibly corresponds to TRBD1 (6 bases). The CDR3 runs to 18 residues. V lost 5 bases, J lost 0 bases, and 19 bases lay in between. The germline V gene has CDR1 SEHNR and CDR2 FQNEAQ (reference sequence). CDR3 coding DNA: TGTGCCAGCAGCCTGGTACTCAGGGGTTCCCCGAACACCGGGGAGCTGTTTTTT. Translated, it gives CASSLVLRGSPNTGELFF.

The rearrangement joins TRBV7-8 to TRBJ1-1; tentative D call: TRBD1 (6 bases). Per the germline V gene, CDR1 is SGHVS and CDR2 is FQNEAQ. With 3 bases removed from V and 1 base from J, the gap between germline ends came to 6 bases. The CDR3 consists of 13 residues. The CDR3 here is CASSLDRNTEAFF. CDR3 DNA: TGTGCCAGCAGCTTGGACAGGAACACTGAAGCTTTCTTT.

CDR3 loop: CASSQSPGLAGGNEQFF. In DNA form, the CDR3 reads TGCGCCAGCAGTCAATCACCCGGACTAGCGGGAGGCAATGAGCAGTTCTTC. The chain employs TRBV5-1 and TRBJ2-1, with 14 bases identical to TRBD2. The CDR3 consists of 17 residues. V was clipped by 5 bases and J by 6 bases; unmatched bases: 10. Germline V gene lookup returns CDR1 SGHRS and CDR2 YFSETQ. The full variable domain, in which reference TRBV5-1 and TRBJ2-1 provide the parts outside the CDR3, is KAGVTQTPRYLIKTRGQQVTLSCSPISGHRSVSWYQQTPGQGLQFLFEYFSETQRNKGNFPGRFSGRQFSNSRSEMNVSTLELGDSALYLCASSQSPGLAGGNEQFFGPGTRLTVL.

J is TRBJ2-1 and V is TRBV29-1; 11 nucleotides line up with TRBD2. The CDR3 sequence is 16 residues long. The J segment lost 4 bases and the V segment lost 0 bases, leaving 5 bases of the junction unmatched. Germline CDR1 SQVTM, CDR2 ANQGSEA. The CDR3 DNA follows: TGCAGCGTTGAAGAACCACTAGCGGGAGCATACAATGAGCAGTTCTTC. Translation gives CSVEEPLAGAYNEQFF.

The CDR3 reads CASSQNRGHSGGQYF. DNA of the CDR3: TGCGCCAGCAGCCAAAACAGGGGGCATAGCGGTGGGCAGTACTTC. The chain recombines TRBV4-1 with TRBJ2-7, with TRBD1 matching over 9 bases. Per germline, CDR1 MGHRA and CDR2 YSYEKL. The junction had 11 bases not matched to a gene; V was cut back by 2 bases and J by 9 bases. The CDR3 sequence is 15 residues long.